Shown below are 12 T cell receptor beta chains from a single sample sequenced in a study of cytomegalovirus exposure and HLA in healthy donors (dated by TCRdb to 2016 to 2017). The library was made by the immunoSEQ multiplex PCR assay. For the multiplex PCR, a mixture combining 60 forward primers for TCR Vbeta segments and 13 reverse primers for TCR Jbeta segments was used. Here the immuneACCESS table is served through TCRdb, limited to in-frame sequences with V and J called. Missing clones are a known gap in these copies; in checked studies unresolved V genes cover under half, and the rest lacks a known reason. For this sample, the table gives approximately 110,000 clones. The ten largest account for roughly 2.7% of the sample. The sequenced material came from PBMCs. The receptors derive from a man younger than 45 in good health and CMV-seronegative.

The chain combines TRBV4-1 with TRBJ2-1, with 15 bases aligning to TRBD2. The ends lost 2 bases at V and 9 bases at J; junction bases unmatched: 2. Per the germline V gene, CDR1 is MGHRA and CDR2 is YSYEKL. This CDR3 is 15 amino acids long. CDR3 sequence: CASSQPGLAGGEQFF. The DNA for the CDR3 is TGCGCCAGCAGCCAACCGGGACTAGCGGGAGGTGAGCAGTTCTTC.

V usage is TRBV28 and J usage is TRBJ1-5, with 7 bases lining up with TRBD1. CDR1 MDHEN and CDR2 SYDVKM come from the germline V gene. Trimming at V came to 5 bases and at J to 2 bases, leaving 3 bases not matched to a gene. The CDR3 is made up of 14 amino acids. CDR3 DNA sequence: TGTGCCAGCAGTCCCGGACAGGGCAATCAGCCCCAGCATTTT. This gives the protein CASSPGQGNQPQHF.

The CDR3 protein is CASTDRDRLVRGYTF. In DNA form, the CDR3 reads TGTGCCAGCACCGACAGGGATCGATTGGTGAGGGGCTACACCTTC. The chain recombines TRBV7-9 with TRBJ1-2, with TRBD1 matching 7 bases. The J segment lost 8 bases and the V segment lost 7 bases, leaving 16 bases of the junction unmatched. The CDR3 covers 15 residues. CDR1 SEHNR and CDR2 FQNEAQ come from the germline V gene (reference sequence).

This chain joins TRBV6-5 and TRBJ1-1, with D maybe TRBD1 (5 bases). The CDR3 is 14 amino acids. Germline V gene data show CDR1 as MNHEY and CDR2 as SVGAGI. Trimming took 7 bases from V and 1 from J, leaving 13 bases between them. CDR3 residues: CASTLWGGNTEAFF. The CDR3 coding sequence is TGTGCCAGCACCCTTTGGGGGGGGAACACTGAAGCTTTCTTT.

For this clone: At one of its ends the junction is not consistent with the germline gene, which may arise from a read error. The V call is TRBV7-7, the J call TRBJ2-5; TRBD1 is a possible D gene (5 bases). Germline CDR1 SSHAT, CDR2 FNYEAQ (reference sequence). The CDR3 has 16 residues. The CDR3 DNA sequence: TGTGCTAGCAGCCCGAGGACAATAAGGGCGCAAGAGACCCAGTACTTC. It yields the protein CASSPRTIRAQETQYF.

The rearrangement links TRBV2 to TRBJ2-7; D is perhaps TRBD1 (6 bases). From germline, CDR1 is SNHLY and CDR2 FYNNEI. The CDR3 consists of 18 residues. Deletions cut 4 bases from V and 3 bases from J, with 25 bases between. In DNA, the CDR3 is TGTGCCAGCAGTGGTAGAATGGGACAAAGGGTAGGGGTCTACGAGCAGTACTTC. It yields the protein CASSGRMGQRVGVYEQYF.

The rearrangement links TRBV7-6 to TRBJ2-1, with D possibly being TRBD2 (6 bases). The germline CDR1 and CDR2 sequences are SGHVS and FNYEAQ. This CDR3 region has 17 residues. Trimming removed 5 bases from V and 4 bases from J, with 21 bases in between. The CDR3 DNA reads TGTGCCAGCAGCCCCCAGGGACTCCCGTCATTGTACAATGAGCAGTTCTTC. Its protein product is CASSPQGLPSLYNEQFF.

This rearrangement joins TRBV25-1 to TRBJ2-7, with no clear D. This CDR3 contains 14 residues. Germline V gene data show CDR1 as MGHDK and CDR2 as SYGVNS. Trimming took 5 bases from V and 8 from J, leaving 19 bases between them. CDR3 in DNA: TGTGCCAGCAGTAACCCCCCCACAGTCGACAAGCAGTACTTC. It specifies CASSNPPTVDKQYF.

This sequence joins TRBV20-1 and TRBJ1-4; D call uncertain. Germline CDR1 reads DFQATT; CDR2 reads SNEGSKA (reference sequence). The CDR3 runs 11 residues. V lost 7 bases, J lost 5 bases, and 8 bases lay in between. The CDR3 DNA reads TGCAGTGGGCCATGGAATGAAAAACTGTTTTTT. Translation: CSGPWNEKLFF.

This chain joins TRBV7-2 and TRBJ2-3, with D possibly matching TRBD2 (5 bases). This CDR3 is 15 amino acids long. With 7 bases removed from V and 0 bases from J, the gap between germline ends came to 14 bases. Germline loops: CDR1 SGHTA, CDR2 FQGNSA. The CDR3 DNA sequence: TGTGCCAGCACCCCTGGACTGGGGAGCACAGATACGCAGTATTTT. Protein product: CASTPGLGSTDTQYF.

Comments on this clone: This sample includes further DNA sequences coding for the same CDR3. The chain is built from TRBV9 and TRBJ2-7, with D unclear. CDR1 and CDR2 from the germline V gene are SGDLS and YYNGEE. V was shortened by 4 bases and J by 3 bases, with 14 bases between the two germline ends. The CDR3 is 14 residues long. CDR3 DNA: TGTGCCAGCAGCCCCGGGTCCTCCAACTACGAGCAGTACTTC. It is translated as CASSPGSSNYEQYF.

This rearrangement joins TRBV5-1 to TRBJ2-5; 9 bases match TRBD1. Germline CDR1 is SGHRS and CDR2 is YFSETQ. J was trimmed by 5 bases and V by 7 bases; bases with no gene match: 15. The CDR3 is 16 residues long. CDR3 residues: CASFLLPGQGGETQYF. CDR3 in DNA: TGCGCCAGCTTCCTCTTGCCGGGACAGGGAGGGGAGACCCAGTACTTC.